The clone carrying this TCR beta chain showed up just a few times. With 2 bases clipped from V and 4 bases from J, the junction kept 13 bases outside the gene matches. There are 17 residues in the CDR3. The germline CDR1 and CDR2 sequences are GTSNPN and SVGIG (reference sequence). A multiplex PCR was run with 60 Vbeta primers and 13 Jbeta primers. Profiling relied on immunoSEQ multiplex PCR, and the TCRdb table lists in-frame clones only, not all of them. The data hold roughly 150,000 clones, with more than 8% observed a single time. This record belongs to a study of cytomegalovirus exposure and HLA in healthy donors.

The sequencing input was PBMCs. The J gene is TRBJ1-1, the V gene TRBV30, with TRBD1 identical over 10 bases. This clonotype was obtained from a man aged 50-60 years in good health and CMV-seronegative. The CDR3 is CAWSPDRGLAEVTEAFF. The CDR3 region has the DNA TGTGCCTGGAGTCCAGACAGGGGGCTAGCAGAGGTCACTGAAGCTTTCTTT.